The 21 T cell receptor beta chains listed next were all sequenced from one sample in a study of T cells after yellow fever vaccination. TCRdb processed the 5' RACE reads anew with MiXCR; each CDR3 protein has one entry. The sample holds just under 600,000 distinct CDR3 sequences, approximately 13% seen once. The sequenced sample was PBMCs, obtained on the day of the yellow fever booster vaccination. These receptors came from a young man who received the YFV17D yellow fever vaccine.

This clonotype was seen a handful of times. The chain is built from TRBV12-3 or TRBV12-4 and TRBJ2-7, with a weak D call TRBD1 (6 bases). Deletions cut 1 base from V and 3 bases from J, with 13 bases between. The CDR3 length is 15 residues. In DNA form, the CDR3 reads TGTGCCAGCAGTTTAGAGGTGGGGGCCAACTACGAGCAGTACTTC. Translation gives CASSLEVGANYEQYF.

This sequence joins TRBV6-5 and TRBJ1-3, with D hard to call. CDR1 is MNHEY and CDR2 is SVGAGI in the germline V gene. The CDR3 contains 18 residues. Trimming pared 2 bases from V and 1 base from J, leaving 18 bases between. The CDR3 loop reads CASSYNPDWMSSGNTIYF. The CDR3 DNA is TGTGCCAGCAGTTACAACCCGGACTGGATGTCGTCTGGAAACACCATATATTTT.

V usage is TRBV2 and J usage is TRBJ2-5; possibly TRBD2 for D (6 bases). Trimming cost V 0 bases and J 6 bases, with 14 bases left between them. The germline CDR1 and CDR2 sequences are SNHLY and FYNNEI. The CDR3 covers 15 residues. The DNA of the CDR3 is TGTGCCAGCAGTGAAGCGGAGGGAGTTATGAAGACCCAGTACTTC. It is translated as CASSEAEGVMKTQYF.

CDR3: CASSQGGGPDPGQYF. CDR3 DNA sequence: TGTGCCAGCAGCCAAGGAGGAGGGCCGGACCCTGGGCAGTATTTT. The chain has TRBV4-2 and TRBJ2-3; D possibly corresponds to TRBD2 (6 bases). CDR3 length: 15 residues. Germline lookup yields CDR1 LGHNA and CDR2 YNFKEQ. V was cut by 1 base and J by 11 bases, with 19 bases left in between.

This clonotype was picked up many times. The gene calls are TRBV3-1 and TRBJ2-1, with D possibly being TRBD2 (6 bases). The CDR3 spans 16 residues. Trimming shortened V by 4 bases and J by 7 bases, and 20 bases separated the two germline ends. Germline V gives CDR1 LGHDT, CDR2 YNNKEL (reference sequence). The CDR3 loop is CASSPKSRTNGNEQFF. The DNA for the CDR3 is TGTGCCAGCAGCCCCAAAAGTCGGACTAACGGGAATGAGCAGTTCTTC.

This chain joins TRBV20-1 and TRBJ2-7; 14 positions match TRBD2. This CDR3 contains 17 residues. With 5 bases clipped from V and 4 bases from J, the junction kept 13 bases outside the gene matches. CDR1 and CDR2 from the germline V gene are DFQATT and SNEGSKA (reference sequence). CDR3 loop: CSAGVTSGRGTMYEQYF. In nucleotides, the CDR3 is TGCAGTGCTGGGGTGACTAGCGGGAGGGGAACTATGTACGAGCAGTACTTC.

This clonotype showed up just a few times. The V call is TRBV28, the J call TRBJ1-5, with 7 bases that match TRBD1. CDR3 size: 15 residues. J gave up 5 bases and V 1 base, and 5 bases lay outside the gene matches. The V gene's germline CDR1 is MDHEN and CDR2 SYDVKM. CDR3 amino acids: CASSLFGTVHQPQHF. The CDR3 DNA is TGTGCCAGCAGTTTATTTGGGACAGTACATCAGCCCCAGCATTTT.

The CDR3 coding sequence is TGTGCCAGCAGTGACGAACAGGGCTTCTATGGCTACACCTTC. Its translation is CASSDEQGFYGYTF. The V call is TRBV25-1, the J call TRBJ1-2; perhaps TRBD1 as D (6 bases). Germline V gene sequence: CDR1 MGHDK, CDR2 SYGVNS. V gave up 3 bases and J gave up 4 bases, with 12 bases separating them. The CDR3 has 14 amino acids.

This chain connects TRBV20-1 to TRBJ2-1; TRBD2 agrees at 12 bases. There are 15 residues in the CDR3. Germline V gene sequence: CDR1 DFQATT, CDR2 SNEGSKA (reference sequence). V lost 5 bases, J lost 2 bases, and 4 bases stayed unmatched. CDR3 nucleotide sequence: TGCAGTGCTTATACTAGCGGGAGGACCTACAATGAGCAGTTCTTC. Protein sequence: CSAYTSGRTYNEQFF.

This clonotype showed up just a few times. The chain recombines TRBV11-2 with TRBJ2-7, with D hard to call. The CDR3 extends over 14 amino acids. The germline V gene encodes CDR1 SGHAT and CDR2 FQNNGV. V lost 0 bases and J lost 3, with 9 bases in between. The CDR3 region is CASSLEAESYEQYF. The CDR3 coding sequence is TGTGCCAGCAGCTTAGAGGCCGAGAGCTACGAGCAGTACTTC. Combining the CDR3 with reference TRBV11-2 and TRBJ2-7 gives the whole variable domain EAGVAQSPRYKIIEKRQSVAFWCNPISGHATLYWYQQILGQGPKLLIQFQNNGVVDDSQLPKDRFSAERLKGVDSTLKIQPAKLEDSAVYLCASSLEAESYEQYFGPGTRLTVT.

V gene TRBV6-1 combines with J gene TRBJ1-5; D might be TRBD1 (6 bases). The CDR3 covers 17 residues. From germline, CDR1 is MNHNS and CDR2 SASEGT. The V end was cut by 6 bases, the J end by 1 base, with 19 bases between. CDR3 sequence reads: CASSLTPRQASNQPQHF. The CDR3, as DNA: TGTGCCAGCAGCCTCACCCCCAGACAGGCCAGCAATCAGCCCCAGCATTTT.

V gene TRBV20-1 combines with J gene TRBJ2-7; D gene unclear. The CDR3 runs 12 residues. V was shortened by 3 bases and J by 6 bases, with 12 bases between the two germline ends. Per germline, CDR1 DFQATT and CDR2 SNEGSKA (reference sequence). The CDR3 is CSASRQMLEQYF. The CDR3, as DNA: TGCAGTGCTAGTCGACAAATGCTCGAGCAGTACTTC.

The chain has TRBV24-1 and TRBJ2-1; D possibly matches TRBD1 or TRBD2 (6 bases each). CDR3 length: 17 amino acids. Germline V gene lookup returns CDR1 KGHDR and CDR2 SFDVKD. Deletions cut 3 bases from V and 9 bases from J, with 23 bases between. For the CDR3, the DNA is TGTGCCACCAGTGATCCCAGGGGCGGGGTGAAGGGCGGTGAGCAGTTCTTC. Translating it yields CATSDPRGGVKGGEQFF.

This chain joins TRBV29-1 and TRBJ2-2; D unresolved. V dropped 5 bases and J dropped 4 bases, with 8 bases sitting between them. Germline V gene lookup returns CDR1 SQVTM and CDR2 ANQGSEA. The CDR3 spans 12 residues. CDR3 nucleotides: TGCAGCGTTAAGACGGTCACCGGGGAGCTGTTTTTT. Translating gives CSVKTVTGELFF.

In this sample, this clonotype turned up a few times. The CDR3 DNA is TGTGCCAGCAGCTTGGGGCAAGGGAGTGTTGGCTACACCTTC. Amino acid sequence: CASSLGQGSVGYTF. The rearrangement links TRBV5-4 to TRBJ1-2; D not resolved. Deletions cut 0 bases from V and 7 bases from J, with 13 bases between. This CDR3 spans 14 amino acids. Germline CDR1 is SGHNT and CDR2 is YYREEE (reference sequence).

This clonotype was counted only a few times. The chain's CDR3 is CASSFGTLAYNEQFF. In nucleotides, the CDR3 is TGTGCCAGCAGTTTTGGGACGTTAGCCTACAATGAGCAGTTCTTC. V is TRBV12-3 or TRBV12-4 and J is TRBJ2-1; D possibly uses TRBD1 or TRBD2 (5 bases each). V lost 3 bases, J lost 2 bases, and 11 bases lay in between. The CDR3 has 15 residues.

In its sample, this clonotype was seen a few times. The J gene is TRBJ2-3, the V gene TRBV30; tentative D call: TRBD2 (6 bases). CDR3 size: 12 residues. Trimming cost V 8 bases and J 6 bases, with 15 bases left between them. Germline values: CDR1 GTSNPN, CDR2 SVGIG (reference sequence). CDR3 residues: CARGGRGDTQYF. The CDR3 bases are TGTGCCCGTGGGGGGAGAGGGGATACGCAGTATTTT.

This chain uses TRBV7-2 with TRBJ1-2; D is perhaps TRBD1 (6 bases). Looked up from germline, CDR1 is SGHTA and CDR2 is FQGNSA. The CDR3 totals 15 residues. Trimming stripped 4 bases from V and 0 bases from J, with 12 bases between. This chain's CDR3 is CASSSRDNANYGYTF. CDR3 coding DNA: TGTGCCAGCAGCTCACGGGACAATGCTAACTATGGCTACACCTTC.

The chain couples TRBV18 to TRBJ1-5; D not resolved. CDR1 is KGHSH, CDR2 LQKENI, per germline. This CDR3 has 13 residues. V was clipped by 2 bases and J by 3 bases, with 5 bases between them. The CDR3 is CASSPGDNQPQHF. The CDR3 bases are TGTGCCAGCTCACCAGGGGACAATCAGCCCCAGCATTTT.

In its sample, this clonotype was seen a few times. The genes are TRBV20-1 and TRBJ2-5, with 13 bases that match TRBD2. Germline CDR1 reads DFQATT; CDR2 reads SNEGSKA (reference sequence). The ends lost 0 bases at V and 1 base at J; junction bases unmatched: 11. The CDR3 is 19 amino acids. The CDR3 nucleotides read TGCAGTGCTAGAGACCTGGCCCTGACTAGCGGGAGGACCCAAGAGACCCAGTACTTC. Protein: CSARDLALTSGRTQETQYF.

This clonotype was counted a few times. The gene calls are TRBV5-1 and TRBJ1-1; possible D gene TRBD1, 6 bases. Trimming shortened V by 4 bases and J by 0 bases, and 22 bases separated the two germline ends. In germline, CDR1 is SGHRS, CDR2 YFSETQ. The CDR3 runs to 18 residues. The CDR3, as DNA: TGCGCCAGCAGCAGCGCGGGTTTTACGGGACACCTGAACACTGAAGCTTTCTTT. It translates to CASSSAGFTGHLNTEAFF.